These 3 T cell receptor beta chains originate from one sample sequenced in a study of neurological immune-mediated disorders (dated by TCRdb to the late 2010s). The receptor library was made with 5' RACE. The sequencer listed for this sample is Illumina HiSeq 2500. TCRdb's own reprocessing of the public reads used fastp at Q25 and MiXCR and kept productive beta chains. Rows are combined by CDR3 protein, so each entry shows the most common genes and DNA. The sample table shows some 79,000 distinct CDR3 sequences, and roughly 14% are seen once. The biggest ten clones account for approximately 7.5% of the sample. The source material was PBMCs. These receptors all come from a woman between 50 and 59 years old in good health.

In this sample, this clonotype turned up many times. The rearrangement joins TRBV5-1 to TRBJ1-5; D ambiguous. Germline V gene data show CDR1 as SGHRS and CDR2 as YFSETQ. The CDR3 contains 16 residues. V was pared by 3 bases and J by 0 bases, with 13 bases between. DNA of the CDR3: TGCGCCAGCAGCTCCCCCTGGCACTATAGCAATCAGCCCCAGCATTTT. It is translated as CASSSPWHYSNQPQHF.

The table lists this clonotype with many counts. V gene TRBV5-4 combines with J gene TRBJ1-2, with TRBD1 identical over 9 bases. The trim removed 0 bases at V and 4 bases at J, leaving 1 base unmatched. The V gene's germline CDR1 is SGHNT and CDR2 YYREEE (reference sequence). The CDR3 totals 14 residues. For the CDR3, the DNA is TGTGCCAGCAGCTTGGTGGGACAGGGCTATGGCTACACCTTC. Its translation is CASSLVGQGYGYTF.

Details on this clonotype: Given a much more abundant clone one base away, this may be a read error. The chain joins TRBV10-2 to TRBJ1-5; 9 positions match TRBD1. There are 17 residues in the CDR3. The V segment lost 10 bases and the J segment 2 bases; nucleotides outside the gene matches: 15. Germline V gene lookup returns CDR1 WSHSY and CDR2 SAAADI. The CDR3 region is CANRPHQGQGGNQPQHF. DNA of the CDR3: TGCGCCAACAGGCCTCACCAGGGACAGGGAGGCAATCAGCCCCAGCATTTT.